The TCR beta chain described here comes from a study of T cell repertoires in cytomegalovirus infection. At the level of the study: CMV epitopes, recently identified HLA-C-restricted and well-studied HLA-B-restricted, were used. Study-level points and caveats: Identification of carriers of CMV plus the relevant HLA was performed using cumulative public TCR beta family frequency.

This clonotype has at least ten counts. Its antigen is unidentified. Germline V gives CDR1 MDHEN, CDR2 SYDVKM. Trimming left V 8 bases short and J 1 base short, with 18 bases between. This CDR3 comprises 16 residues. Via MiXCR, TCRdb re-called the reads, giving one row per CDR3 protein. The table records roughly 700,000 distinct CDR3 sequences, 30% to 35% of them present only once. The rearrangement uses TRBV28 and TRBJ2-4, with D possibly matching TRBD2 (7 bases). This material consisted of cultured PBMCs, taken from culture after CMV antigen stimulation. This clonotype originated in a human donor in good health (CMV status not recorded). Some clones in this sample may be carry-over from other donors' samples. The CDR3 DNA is TGTGCCAGCGTCATGGGGGGGGGCCGTGCCAAAAACATTCAGTACTTC. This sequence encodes CASVMGGGRAKNIQYF.